The 21 T cell receptor beta chains below were found in one sample sequenced in a study of cytomegalovirus exposure and HLA in healthy donors. Primers included in the PCR were 60 Vbeta and 13 Jbeta primers. The assay was immunoSEQ multiplex PCR, and TCRdb's table has in-frame clones only and misses some. The top ten hold around 3.2% of the sample, which has about 99,000 clones, approximately 80% seen once. Sequenced input: PBMCs. The source is a man between 40 and 49 years old in good health and CMV-seronegative.

This clone was seen a handful of times. V usage is TRBV30 and J usage is TRBJ1-6, with 7 nucleotides matching TRBD1. CDR3 length: 13 residues. In germline, CDR1 is GTSNPN, CDR2 SVGIG (reference sequence). V was clipped by 0 bases and J by 7 bases; unmatched bases: 0. CDR3 protein: CAWSVQGNSPLHF. The CDR3 nucleotides are TGTGCCTGGAGTGTACAGGGGAATTCACCCCTCCACTTT.

The chain carries TRBV6-1 and TRBJ1-5, with D uncertain. CDR1 MNHNS and CDR2 SASEGT come from the germline V gene. The CDR3 sequence is 16 residues long. Trimming stripped 2 bases from V and 0 bases from J, with 11 bases between. The CDR3 sequence is CASSEPPEGSNQPQHF. CDR3 DNA: TGTGCCAGCAGTGAACCCCCGGAGGGTAGCAATCAGCCCCAGCATTTT.

This clone was recorded a few times. V and J are TRBV6-5 and TRBJ2-1; possibly TRBD2 for D (6 bases). This CDR3 spans 14 amino acids. Germline CDR1 reads MNHEY; CDR2 reads SVGAGI. V lost 4 bases to trimming and J lost 4 bases, with 11 bases between them. The CDR3 DNA follows: TGTGCCAGCAGTTCTAAGGGACTTTACAATGAGCAGTTCTTC. It codes for CASSSKGLYNEQFF.

The V call is TRBV27, the J call TRBJ1-2; weak D call: TRBD1 (6 bases). Germline values: CDR1 MNHEY, CDR2 SMNVEV (reference sequence). V gave up 1 base and J gave up 2 bases, with 23 bases separating them. The CDR3 is 19 residues long. The chain's CDR3 is CASSLLTDSRKTNNYGYTF. The CDR3 DNA is TGTGCCAGCAGTTTATTGACGGACAGCCGAAAAACTAACAACTATGGCTACACCTTC.

The genes are TRBV28 and TRBJ2-2, with D maybe TRBD2 (6 bases). CDR3 size: 14 residues. Trimming removed 6 bases at V and 6 bases at J, with 14 bases between. Germline V gives CDR1 MDHEN, CDR2 SYDVKM. CDR3 in amino acids: CASSSGGGAGELFF. CDR3 coding DNA: TGTGCCAGCAGCTCCGGAGGAGGGGCCGGGGAGCTGTTTTTT. Using reference TRBV28 and TRBJ2-2 for the parts outside the CDR3, the full variable domain is DVKVTQSSRYLVKRTGEKVFLECVQDMDHENMFWYRQDPGLGLRLIYFSYDVKMKEKGDIPEGYSVSREKKERFSLILESASTNQTSMYLCASSSGGGAGELFFGEGSRLTVL.

V is TRBV2 and J is TRBJ2-1; 12 bases match TRBD2. CDR3 length: 15 residues. V dropped 5 bases and J dropped 7; count of bases not matched to a gene: 6. The germline gives CDR1 SNHLY, CDR2 FYNNEI. For the CDR3, the DNA is TGTGCCAGCAGTACCCTAGCGGGGGGGGGAAATGAGCAGTTCTTC. Translating gives CASSTLAGGGNEQFF.

DNA of the CDR3: TGCGCCAGCAGCCAAGATTGGAGAAGCGGGAGTGTGGAGACCCAGTACTTC. Encoded protein: CASSQDWRSGSVETQYF. V usage is TRBV4-1 and J usage is TRBJ2-5; TRBD2 matches at 8 bases. V gave up 0 bases and J gave up 5 bases; unmatched junction bases: 11. There are 17 residues in the CDR3. Germline loops: CDR1 MGHRA, CDR2 YSYEKL.

CDR3 DNA sequence: TGTGCCAGCAGTTTATTTGGGGGCACTAATGAAAAACTGTTTTTT. Translation gives CASSLFGGTNEKLFF. This chain links TRBV28 with TRBJ1-4, with a tentative D call TRBD1 (6 bases). The germline CDR1 and CDR2 sequences are MDHEN and SYDVKM. V lost 1 base and J 2 bases, leaving 8 bases between the germline ends. The CDR3 contains 15 residues. The full variable domain, completed using reference TRBV28 and TRBJ1-4, is DVKVTQSSRYLVKRTGEKVFLECVQDMDHENMFWYRQDPGLGLRLIYFSYDVKMKEKGDIPEGYSVSREKKERFSLILESASTNQTSMYLCASSLFGGTNEKLFFGSGTQLSVL.

The gene calls are TRBV5-4 and TRBJ1-1; D not certain. This CDR3 has 15 residues. Germline V CDR1 and CDR2: SGHNT, YYREEE (reference sequence). V shed 0 bases and J shed 0 bases, with 9 bases lying between them. The CDR3 reads CASSLERRVNTEAFF. The CDR3 DNA sequence: TGTGCCAGCAGCTTGGAAAGACGGGTGAACACTGAAGCTTTCTTT. Complete variable domain (other parts from reference TRBV5-4 and TRBJ1-1): ETGVTQSPTHLIKTRGQQVTLRCSSQSGHNTVSWYQQALGQGPQFIFQYYREEENGRGNFPPRFSGLQFPNYSSELNVNALELDDSALYLCASSLERRVNTEAFFGQGTRLTVV.

This clone showed up just once. The rearrangement uses TRBV14 and TRBJ2-3; 9 bases are a match to TRBD2. This CDR3 comprises 15 residues. Germline assignment: CDR1 SGHDN and CDR2 FVKESK. J was trimmed by 7 bases and V by 0 bases; bases with no gene match: 5. The CDR3 reads CASSQDLAGGHTQYF. The DNA for the CDR3 is TGTGCCAGCAGCCAAGATTTGGCGGGAGGGCATACGCAGTATTTT.

The chain carries TRBV18 and TRBJ2-1; 10 bases line up with TRBD1. The trim removed 0 bases at V and 8 bases at J, leaving 7 bases unmatched. The CDR3 totals 16 residues. Germline CDR1 KGHSH, CDR2 LQKENI. CDR3 coding DNA: TGTGCCAGCTCACCACCTAGACGGGACAGGGGCCATGAGCAGTTCTTC. The encoded protein is CASSPPRRDRGHEQFF.

The chain recombines TRBV28 with TRBJ2-1; D perhaps matches TRBD1 (5 bases). Germline CDR1 is MDHEN and CDR2 is SYDVKM. The V end lost 2 bases, the J end lost 10 bases, and 9 bases lay between the germline ends. There are 12 residues in the CDR3. The CDR3 region is CASSLGAGEQFF. The CDR3 bases are TGTGCCAGCAGTTTAGGGGCAGGGGAGCAGTTCTTC.

The genes are TRBV28 and TRBJ2-7, with 8 bases matching TRBD1. The germline CDR1 and CDR2 sequences are MDHEN and SYDVKM. The CDR3 covers 15 residues. V lost 5 bases, J lost 2 bases, and 8 bases stayed unmatched. CDR3 loop: CASSPSGTGAYEQYF. Written as DNA, the CDR3 is TGTGCCAGCAGTCCTTCCGGGACAGGAGCCTACGAGCAGTACTTC.

The chain has TRBV7-9 and TRBJ1-1; TRBD1 agrees at 11 bases. The CDR3 sequence is 15 residues long. Germline assignment: CDR1 SEHNR and CDR2 FQNEAQ (reference sequence). V was pared by 8 bases and J by 2 bases, with 7 bases of the junction left unmatched. In DNA form, the CDR3 reads TGTGCCAGCCCGGGGACAGGGGGTACTAACACTGAAGCTTTCTTT. Protein sequence: CASPGTGGTNTEAFF.

The chain carries TRBV6-5 and TRBJ1-4; 8 bases are a match to TRBD1. The V segment lost 0 bases and the J segment 7 bases; nucleotides outside the gene matches: 4. CDR1 and CDR2 from the germline V gene are MNHEY and SVGAGI. The CDR3 contains 15 residues. CDR3: CASSYSTGQGEKLFF. DNA of the CDR3: TGTGCCAGCAGTTACTCAACAGGACAGGGTGAAAAACTGTTTTTT.

This chain links TRBV28 with TRBJ2-2; 7 positions agree with TRBD2. This CDR3 has 16 amino acids. Germline V gene data show CDR1 as MDHEN and CDR2 as SYDVKM. The V and J ends lost 8 bases and 0 bases, in that order; junction bases with no gene match: 9. This CDR3 reads CASGIAGPANTGELFF. For the CDR3, the DNA is TGTGCCAGCGGGATAGCGGGCCCCGCGAACACCGGGGAGCTGTTTTTT.

A remark on this clone: The junction departs from germline at one end; a sequencing error may be responsible. The chain combines TRBV7-7 with TRBJ2-3; 8 nucleotides line up with TRBD1. The length of the CDR3 is 15 residues. CDR1 is SSHAT, CDR2 FNYEAQ, per germline (reference sequence). The CDR3 bases are TGTGCTAGCAGCCGGACAGGGTCTAGCACAGATACGCAGTATTTT. It yields the protein CASSRTGSSTDTQYF.

In its sample, this clone was seen a few times. V gene TRBV5-1 combines with J gene TRBJ2-3, with 14 bases lining up with TRBD2. Losses at the gene ends were 3 bases for V and 2 bases for J; bases not matched to a gene: 5. This CDR3 has 17 amino acids. Germline loops: CDR1 SGHRS, CDR2 YFSETQ. Here the CDR3 DNA reads TGCGCCAGCAGCTATGGACTAGCGGGAGGCCCCACAGATACGCAGTATTTT. Its translation is CASSYGLAGGPTDTQYF. Looking up the rest from reference TRBV5-1 and TRBJ2-3 gives the full variable domain: KAGVTQTPRYLIKTRGQQVTLSCSPISGHRSVSWYQQTPGQGLQFLFEYFSETQRNKGNFPGRFSGRQFSNSRSEMNVSTLELGDSALYLCASSYGLAGGPTDTQYFGPGTRLTVL.

The gene calls are TRBV7-9 and TRBJ2-1; D may be TRBD2 (6 bases). The CDR3 runs to 14 residues. The V gene's germline CDR1 is SEHNR and CDR2 FQNEAQ (reference sequence). The germline V and J ends were trimmed by 4 bases and 0 bases, with 7 bases remaining between them. CDR3 sequence (DNA): TGTGCCAGCAGCTCGACTAGCTCCTACAATGAGCAGTTCTTC. Translating gives CASSSTSSYNEQFF.

This clone has a single count. V gene TRBV29-1 combines with J gene TRBJ2-7, with TRBD1 identical over 7 bases. Germline V gives CDR1 SQVTM, CDR2 ANQGSEA. Trimming removed 6 bases from V and 6 bases from J; junction bases left unmatched: 5. CDR3 length: 11 amino acids. CDR3 region: CSVKTGFEQYF. As DNA, the CDR3 is TGCAGCGTAAAGACAGGGTTCGAGCAGTACTTC.

The rearrangement links TRBV30 to TRBJ2-7; 9 nucleotides align to TRBD1. The CDR3 runs 15 residues. Losses at the gene ends were 2 bases for V and 2 bases for J; bases not matched to a gene: 7. Germline CDR1 and CDR2: GTSNPN and SVGIG (reference sequence). The CDR3 DNA follows: TGTGCCTGGAGTACCGGACAGGGGCTTCCCTACGAGCAGTACTTC. It is translated as CAWSTGQGLPYEQYF. Combining the CDR3 with reference TRBV30 and TRBJ2-7 gives the whole variable domain SQTIHQWPATLVQPVGSPLSLECTVEGTSNPNLYWYRQAAGRGLQLLFYSVGIGQISSEVPQNLSASRPQDRQFILSSKKLLLSDSGFYLCAWSTGQGLPYEQYFGPGTRLTVT.